This is a list of T cell receptor beta chains from one sample in a study of T-cell reconstitution after alpha-beta-depleted transplantation in children. Each CDR3 protein is one row after TCRdb ran MiXCR on the PCR reads. The sample carries some 310,000 distinct CDR3 sequences, 23% recorded once. Source: PBMCs, mostly from graft donor cells, taken 180 days after TCRalphabeta/CD19-depleted stem cell transplant. These receptors were taken from a male patient younger than 18 who had a stem cell transplant for acute lymphoblastic leukemia, so the T cells may come from the graft donor. The CDR3 runs from the conserved cysteine through the conserved F or W. The D gene is left open where the match is weak. Expanded clones get a size class; other rows say once, few or many, or leave the size out.

v_gene: TRBV27
abundance: -
d_gene: -
j_gene: TRBJ2-1
CDR3aa: CASSGRSSYNEQFF
CDR3nt: TGTGCCAGTTCAGGGAGAAGCTCCTACAATGAGCAGTTCTTC

v_gene: TRBV7-2
abundance: -
d_gene: -
j_gene: TRBJ2-1
CDR3aa: CASSLGDVSYNEQFF
CDR3nt: TGTGCCAGCAGCTTAGGGGATGTCTCCTACAATGAGCAGTTCTTC

v_gene: TRBV21-1
abundance: -
d_gene: -
j_gene: TRBJ2-3
CDR3aa: CASSKNRGPCTDTQYF
CDR3nt: TGTGCCAGCAGCAAAAACAGGGGGCCCTGCACAGATACGCAGTATTTT

v_gene: TRBV7-9
abundance: -
d_gene: -
j_gene: TRBJ2-3
CDR3aa: CASSTLRDPDTQYF
CDR3nt: TGTGCCAGCAGCACACTCCGAGACCCAGATACGCAGTATTTT

v_gene: TRBV27
abundance: few
d_gene: -
j_gene: TRBJ2-2
CDR3aa: CASSFRGANTGELFF
CDR3nt: TGTGCCAGCAGTTTTAGGGGGGCGAACACCGGGGAGCTGTTTTTT

v_gene: TRBV25-1
abundance: few
d_gene: -
j_gene: TRBJ2-7
CDR3aa: CASTPDRGALDEQYF
CDR3nt: TGTGCCAGCACCCCTGACCGGGGGGCGCTGGACGAGCAGTACTTC

v_gene: TRBV27
abundance: -
d_gene: TRBD2
j_gene: TRBJ2-2
CDR3aa: CASSQPGLAGVAGELFF
CDR3nt: TGTGCCAGCAGTCAACCGGGACTAGCGGGAGTAGCCGGGGAGCTGTTTTTT

v_gene: TRBV6-1
abundance: -
d_gene: -
j_gene: TRBJ1-5
CDR3aa: CASGLLDGLNQPQHF
CDR3nt: TGTGCCAGCGGACTCCTGGACGGCCTCAATCAGCCCCAGCATTTT

v_gene: TRBV20-1
abundance: -
d_gene: TRBD2
j_gene: TRBJ2-1
CDR3aa: CSASLLAVDSYSYNEQFF
CDR3nt: TGCAGTGCGAGTCTACTAGCGGTCGATAGCTACTCCTACAATGAGCAGTTCTTC

v_gene: TRBV15
abundance: -
d_gene: -
j_gene: TRBJ1-2
CDR3aa: CATSREGYGYTF
CDR3nt: TGTGCCACCAGCAGGGAGGGCTATGGCTACACCTTC

v_gene: TRBV11-1
abundance: -
d_gene: TRBD2
j_gene: TRBJ2-1
CDR3aa: CASSLGLGLYEQFF
CDR3nt: TGTGCCAGCAGCCTCGGACTAGGCTTGTATGAGCAGTTCTTC

v_gene: TRBV10-3
abundance: -
d_gene: -
j_gene: TRBJ2-3
CDR3aa: CASGGLLTDTQYF
CDR3nt: TGTGCCAGCGGAGGGCTACTCACAGATACGCAGTATTTT

v_gene: TRBV7-8
abundance: -
d_gene: -
j_gene: TRBJ2-5
CDR3aa: CASSLARVAQETQYF
CDR3nt: TGTGCCAGCAGCTTAGCAAGGGTTGCTCAAGAGACCCAGTACTTC

v_gene: TRBV5-1
abundance: many
d_gene: -
j_gene: TRBJ1-1
CDR3aa: CASSLQGTEAFF
CDR3nt: TGCGCCAGCAGCTTACAGGGTACTGAAGCTTTCTTT

v_gene: TRBV7-9
abundance: few
d_gene: TRBD2
j_gene: TRBJ2-2
CDR3aa: CASSLGLAGAPGELFF
CDR3nt: TGTGCCAGCAGCCTTGGACTAGCGGGAGCACCCGGGGAGCTGTTTTTT

v_gene: TRBV4-1
abundance: few
d_gene: -
j_gene: TRBJ2-1
CDR3aa: CASSQRDTVTREQFF
CDR3nt: TGCGCCAGCAGCCAAAGGGACACCGTGACACGCGAGCAGTTCTTC

v_gene: TRBV6-1
abundance: -
d_gene: TRBD2
j_gene: TRBJ2-1
CDR3aa: CASSPGTSWDEQFF
CDR3nt: TGTGCCAGCAGTCCTGGGACTAGCTGGGATGAGCAGTTCTTC

v_gene: TRBV7-9
abundance: -
d_gene: -
j_gene: TRBJ2-5
CDR3aa: CASSLVADPGTQYF
CDR3nt: TGTGCCAGCAGCTTAGTAGCAGATCCGGGGACCCAGTACTTC

v_gene: TRBV27
abundance: -
d_gene: TRBD1
j_gene: TRBJ2-3
CDR3aa: CASSLSSQGVYTDTQYF
CDR3nt: TGTGCCAGCAGTTTATCGAGCCAGGGGGTCTACACAGATACGCAGTATTTT

v_gene: TRBV5-1
abundance: few
d_gene: -
j_gene: TRBJ2-1
CDR3aa: CASSLWSTGWLDDNEQFF
CDR3nt: TGCGCCAGCAGCTTGTGGTCGACAGGTTGGCTCGACGACAATGAGCAGTTCTTC

v_gene: TRBV20-1
abundance: few
d_gene: -
j_gene: TRBJ2-2
CDR3aa: CSARSFPRNTGELFF
CDR3nt: TGCAGTGCTAGAAGTTTTCCCAGGAACACCGGGGAGCTGTTTTTT

v_gene: TRBV11-3
abundance: -
d_gene: TRBD1
j_gene: TRBJ1-3
CDR3aa: CASSSTRGTSGNTIYF
CDR3nt: TGTGCCAGCAGCTCTACCAGGGGGACCTCTGGAAACACCATATATTTT

v_gene: TRBV7-8
abundance: once
d_gene: -
j_gene: TRBJ1-5
CDR3aa: CASSSGGVQPQHF
CDR3nt: TGTGCCAGCAGCTCCGGGGGAGTTCAGCCCCAGCATTTT

v_gene: TRBV15
abundance: -
d_gene: TRBD2
j_gene: TRBJ2-7
CDR3aa: CATSRVHSGTYEQYF
CDR3nt: TGTGCCACCAGCAGAGTTCATAGCGGGACCTACGAGCAGTACTTC

v_gene: TRBV4-1
abundance: few
d_gene: TRBD2
j_gene: TRBJ2-5
CDR3aa: CASSHPGLAGVYF
CDR3nt: TGCGCCAGCAGCCATCCCGGACTAGCGGGAGTTTACTTC

v_gene: TRBV29-1
abundance: many
d_gene: -
j_gene: TRBJ2-4
CDR3aa: CSVPGPIKNIQYF
CDR3nt: TGCAGCGTTCCGGGGCCGATCAAAAACATTCAGTACTTC

v_gene: TRBV29-1
abundance: few
d_gene: TRBD2
j_gene: TRBJ2-7
CDR3aa: CSVERTSGDSYEQYF
CDR3nt: TGCAGCGTTGAACGGACTAGCGGGGACTCCTACGAGCAGTACTTC

v_gene: TRBV29-1
abundance: -
d_gene: -
j_gene: TRBJ2-2
CDR3aa: CSAGADEGTGELFF
CDR3nt: TGCAGCGCAGGCGCGGATGAGGGGACCGGGGAGCTGTTTTTT

v_gene: TRBV6-5
abundance: -
d_gene: -
j_gene: TRBJ2-7
CDR3aa: CASSLGASPYEQYF
CDR3nt: TGTGCCAGCAGTTTAGGGGCATCCCCTTACGAGCAGTACTTC

v_gene: TRBV4-2
abundance: -
d_gene: -
j_gene: TRBJ2-1
CDR3aa: CASSQDRTAGPYNEQFF
CDR3nt: TGTGCCAGCAGCCAAGATAGGACAGCGGGGCCATACAATGAGCAGTTCTTC

v_gene: TRBV12-3/TRBV12-4
abundance: few
d_gene: -
j_gene: TRBJ2-3
CDR3aa: CASSPLDTQYF
CDR3nt: TGTGCCAGCAGCCCATTAGATACGCAGTATTTT

v_gene: TRBV5-1
abundance: few
d_gene: -
j_gene: TRBJ2-1
CDR3aa: CASSLGGVSSGHNEQFF
CDR3nt: TGCGCCAGCAGCTTGGGTGGAGTGAGTAGCGGACACAATGAGCAGTTCTTC

v_gene: TRBV5-8
abundance: -
d_gene: TRBD1
j_gene: TRBJ2-1
CDR3aa: CASSWGTGRHNEQFF
CDR3nt: TGTGCCAGCAGCTGGGGGACAGGGAGGCACAATGAGCAGTTCTTC

v_gene: TRBV7-8
abundance: few
d_gene: -
j_gene: TRBJ1-2
CDR3aa: CASSLISFYGYTF
CDR3nt: TGTGCCAGCAGCTTAATCAGCTTCTATGGCTACACCTTC

v_gene: TRBV5-1
abundance: many
d_gene: TRBD1
j_gene: TRBJ2-2
CDR3aa: CASTQGANTGELFF
CDR3nt: TGCGCCAGCACGCAGGGGGCGAACACCGGGGAGCTGTTTTTT

v_gene: TRBV10-3
abundance: -
d_gene: TRBD2
j_gene: TRBJ2-1
CDR3aa: CAISESTGTSGSWGREQFF
CDR3nt: TGTGCCATCAGTGAGTCTACCGGGACTAGCGGGAGTTGGGGACGTGAGCAGTTCTTC

v_gene: TRBV4-1
abundance: -
d_gene: -
j_gene: TRBJ2-5
CDR3aa: CASSQVTEETQYF
CDR3nt: TGCGCCAGCAGCCAAGTTACCGAAGAGACCCAGTACTTC

v_gene: TRBV29-1
abundance: -
d_gene: TRBD2
j_gene: TRBJ2-1
CDR3aa: CSVIRGEAFNGQFF
CDR3nt: TGCAGCGTAATCCGGGGGGAGGCTTTCAATGGGCAGTTCTTC

v_gene: TRBV15
abundance: few
d_gene: -
j_gene: TRBJ2-1
CDR3aa: CATSRDRAYNEQFF
CDR3nt: TGTGCCACCAGCAGGGACCGGGCTTACAATGAGCAGTTCTTC

v_gene: TRBV5-1
abundance: few
d_gene: -
j_gene: TRBJ2-7
CDR3aa: CASTPSGGAYEQYF
CDR3nt: TGCGCCAGCACGCCTTCCGGGGGAGCCTACGAGCAGTACTTC

v_gene: TRBV7-6
abundance: -
d_gene: -
j_gene: TRBJ2-5
CDR3aa: CASSPWAKAGSSPETQYF
CDR3nt: TGTGCCAGCAGCCCCTGGGCGAAGGCAGGGTCCTCTCCTGAGACCCAGTACTTC

v_gene: TRBV4-2
abundance: few
d_gene: TRBD2
j_gene: TRBJ2-7
CDR3aa: CASSQVYGGSRSYEQYF
CDR3nt: TGTGCCAGCAGCCAAGTTTACGGCGGGAGTCGCTCCTACGAGCAGTACTTC

v_gene: TRBV5-1
abundance: few
d_gene: -
j_gene: TRBJ1-6
CDR3aa: CASRENNSPLHF
CDR3nt: TGCGCCAGCCGGGAAAATAATTCACCCCTCCACTTT

v_gene: TRBV7-3
abundance: few
d_gene: TRBD2
j_gene: TRBJ2-1
CDR3aa: CASSLGTSGRYEQFF
CDR3nt: TGTGCCAGCAGCCTCGGGACTAGCGGGAGATATGAGCAGTTCTTC

v_gene: TRBV5-5
abundance: few
d_gene: TRBD2
j_gene: TRBJ2-7
CDR3aa: CASSPTSGSWYEQYF
CDR3nt: TGTGCCAGCAGCCCTACTAGCGGGAGCTGGTACGAGCAGTACTTC

v_gene: TRBV5-1
abundance: -
d_gene: -
j_gene: TRBJ2-7
CDR3aa: CASSLGGYLYEQYF
CDR3nt: TGCGCCAGCAGCTTGGGGGGTTACCTCTACGAGCAGTACTTC